This is a list of T cell receptor beta chains from one sample in a study of T cells expressing NK-cell markers. TCRdb reworked the 5' RACE reads into one entry per CDR3 protein, no DNA. The sample includes a few hundred thousand distinct CDR3 sequences. The sequenced material came from blood T cells: a sorted CD56 or NKG2C T cell subset, CD4+ or CD8+ T cells, or bulk PBMC T cells (not recorded which). The receptors stem from a man aged 18 to 30 in good health. The CDR3 runs from the conserved cysteine through the conserved F or W.

j_call	v_call	cdr3_length	cdr3_aa
TRBJ2-2	TRBV12-3/TRBV12-4	15	CASIWTKANTGELFF
TRBJ1-3	TRBV6-5	15	CASSSLGGFRNTIYF
TRBJ2-1	TRBV20-1	15	CSASITSGLHNEQFF
TRBJ2-1	TRBV5-4	20	CASSSDPLGASGRSYNEQFF
TRBJ1-1	TRBV4-2	16	CASSQVGLAGNTEAFF
TRBJ1-5	TRBV28	17	CASSLEWGLNSNQPQHF
TRBJ2-4	TRBV10-2	15	CASRDDELQKNIQYF
TRBJ2-7	TRBV28	14	CASSSTSGRSEQYF
TRBJ2-6	TRBV7-2	15	CASSFAGVGANVLTF
TRBJ2-2	TRBV12-3/TRBV12-4	14	CASRLTGSAGELFF
TRBJ2-7	TRBV20-1	15	CSAMRGGSGISEQYF
TRBJ1-2	TRBV21-1	21	CASSKTHQAVQFNKANYGYTF
TRBJ1-2	TRBV12-3/TRBV12-4	15	CASSLVGQGPYGYTF
TRBJ2-2	TRBV12-3/TRBV12-4	20	CASSSYRGMVGSLDTGELFF